These T cell receptor beta chains were read from a single sample in a study of blood T cell repertoires in COVID-19. Sequenced by immunoSEQ multiplex PCR; TCRdb stores in-frame clones only, minus some. This sample carries roughly 65,000 clones, 65% to 80% of them seen once, and the ten largest clones take less than 25%. Sample: peripheral blood. These receptor sequences come from a human donor in a cohort sampled during active COVID-19. Both conserved end residues are part of each CDR3. Fields, in order: clone size, J gene, V gene, CDR3 protein. Expanded clones get a size class; other rows say once, few or many, or leave the size out.

. TRBJ2-3 TRBV6-2/TRBV6-3 CASSYPAGASTDTQYF
. TRBJ1-1 TRBV12-3/TRBV12-4 CASSFRGGWAFF
. TRBJ2-7 TRBV29-1 CSVQTSGRSYEQYF
. TRBJ1-4 TRBV3-1/TRBV3-2 CASSQDFPGEKLFF
. TRBJ1-3 TRBV18 CASSQNEKRTGTGNTIYF
few TRBJ1-6 TRBV30 CAWSPTGGRTPLHF
few TRBJ2-1 TRBV15 CATSRDRSGTPGNEQFF
. TRBJ2-3 TRBV19 CASSIKASRVTSTDTQYF
. TRBJ2-7 TRBV19 CASRRGHEQYF
. TRBJ2-5 TRBV4-1 CASSQDGASGYETQYF
. TRBJ2-4 TRBV5-1 CASSLSGIEAKNIQYF
. TRBJ2-1 TRBV7-7 CASSLATGGHNEQFF
. TRBJ2-5 TRBV27 CASRPLTSGGAGQYF
. TRBJ1-1 TRBV6-5 CASSYLAGGTEAFF
. TRBJ2-1 TRBV7-8 CASRQGAGSSYNEQFF
. TRBJ1-5 TRBV30 CAWSGSNQPQHF
. TRBJ2-3 TRBV6-5 CASSYQSSPMADTQYF
once TRBJ2-5 TRBV7-2 CASSLNRGIGGETQYF
. TRBJ2-3 TRBV29-1 CSVEDSLTQYF
. TRBJ2-3 TRBV28 CASSVDYDITDTQYF
. TRBJ2-7 TRBV5-1 CASSSGLPTGEQYF
. TRBJ2-5 TRBV7-2 CASSLVSGGIGSQETQYF
once TRBJ1-4 TRBV27 CASSFGQAGGKLFF
. TRBJ2-5 TRBV7-8 CASSLVSGGETQYF
few TRBJ2-1 TRBV3-1/TRBV3-2 CASSQGDRAYNEQFF
. TRBJ1-4 TRBV19 CASSHPGRGETNEKLFF
few TRBJ2-7 TRBV5-6 CASTMPGIDEQYF
. TRBJ1-5 TRBV10-3 CAISESLGQGADQPQHF
. TRBJ2-3 TRBV7-9 CASSLGTSRAPTDTQYF
. TRBJ2-3 TRBV3-1/TRBV3-2 CASSPLQDTDTQYF
. TRBJ1-5 TRBV28 CASSGGSYYNQPQHF
. TRBJ2-1 TRBV7-2 CASSLLAGGPNEQFF
. TRBJ2-2 TRBV7-2 CASSLTGGSNTGELFF
. TRBJ2-2 TRBV28 CASSLVAGNTGELFF
once TRBJ1-3 TRBV7-9 CASSALPLMESGNTIYF
. TRBJ2-1 TRBV24-1 CATSPSGSSYNEQFF
. TRBJ1-6 TRBV25-1 CASSPDRGWDNSPLHF
. TRBJ1-6 TRBV7-2 CASSFQGSPLHF
. TRBJ2-7 TRBV6-1 CASSEGGGIPYEQYF
. TRBJ1-5 TRBV3-1/TRBV3-2 CASSQDRQGDNQPQHF
. TRBJ2-3 TRBV24-1 CATSLGDTQYF
. TRBJ2-2 TRBV9 CASRSANTGELFF
. TRBJ2-1 TRBV4-2 CASSRTGGDEQFF
. TRBJ2-7 TRBV12-3/TRBV12-4 CASSPQVGYEQYF
. TRBJ2-3 TRBV7-2 CASSPLAGGGWYF
. TRBJ2-3 TRBV18 CASSPPRFGSTDTQYF
. TRBJ1-4 TRBV6-5 CASSNRQGKEKLFF
. TRBJ2-4 TRBV30 CAWRPGAKNIQYF
. TRBJ1-2 TRBV30 CAWRYGSNYGYTF
. TRBJ1-5 TRBV6-4 CASSDSGETGNQPQHF
. TRBJ1-1 TRBV6-2/TRBV6-3 CASSYSEGEAFF
. TRBJ2-3 TRBV10-3 CAISAAGDTDTQYF
. TRBJ2-4 TRBV2 CASSVGTGIAKNIQYF
. TRBJ2-1 TRBV3-1/TRBV3-2 CASSPTGRGEQFF